The clone carrying this T cell receptor beta chain was seen many times. This sample stems from a study of identical twins. Each CDR3 protein is one row after TCRdb ran MiXCR on the 5' RACE reads. The profile shows a few hundred thousand distinct CDR3 sequences, about 8.9% of them singletons. These same records also appear under a second study, on yellow fever vaccine responses in identical twins.

This TCR was recovered from a woman in her late teens or twenties in good health. Sequenced sample: CD8+ T cells sorted from blood.

CDR3 in amino acids: CASSPGLAEYNEQFF. In DNA, the CDR3 is TGCGCCAGCAGCCCAGGACTAGCAGAGTACAATGAGCAGTTCTTC. This rearrangement joins TRBV4-3 to TRBJ2-1; 8 nucleotides match TRBD2. Unmatched junction bases numbered 6, after V lost 4 bases and J lost 4 bases. Per germline, CDR1 LGHNA and CDR2 YSLEER. This CDR3 spans 15 amino acids.